The rows below give T cell receptor beta chains drawn from one sample of a study of technical replicates of blood from a few donors. Using immunoSEQ multiplex PCR, the repertoire was profiled, and TCRdb retains in-frame clones only, with some absent. The sample contains more than 80,000 clones, about 96% of which appear only once. The specimen was T cells isolated from PBMCs. The receptor source for this set is a human donor in good health. CDR3s include the opening cysteine and the closing phenylalanine or tryptophan. A D gene is named only where the DNA matches it firmly. Size tells how often a clone was seen (once, few, many) or the class of an expanded clone, and some rows leave it out.

len	v_gene	j_gene	d_gene	abundance	CDR3aa	CDR3nt
14	TRBV30	TRBJ1-5	TRBD1	-	CAWSAGQGRQPQHF	TGTGCCTGGAGTGCTGGACAGGGGAGGCAGCCCCAGCATTTT
15	TRBV2	TRBJ2-7	TRBD2	-	CASSESGIVGYEQYF	TGTGCCAGCAGTGAAAGCGGGATAGTGGGATACGAGCAGTACTTC
16	TRBV11-3	TRBJ2-2	-	once	CASSLKAGANTGELFF	TGTGCCAGCAGCTTAAAAGCGGGCGCGAACACCGGGGAGCTGTTTTTT
15	TRBV30	TRBJ1-4	-	once	CAWRDPGSTNEKLFF	TGTGCCTGGAGGGACCCGGGATCAACTAATGAAAAACTGTTTTTT
16	TRBV11-2	TRBJ2-3	-	-	CASSLSLPIGADTQYF	TGTGCCAGCAGCTTATCACTACCAATCGGGGCAGATACGCAGTATTTT
14	TRBV7-8	TRBJ1-2	-	-	CASSLIAFYYGYTF	TGTGCCAGCAGCTTAATAGCGTTTTACTATGGCTACACCTTC
17	TRBV6-1	TRBJ2-1	TRBD2	-	CASSETLLAGPLNEQFF	TGTGCCAGCAGTGAAACCCTTCTAGCGGGACCTTTAAATGAGCAGTTCTTC
14	TRBV27	TRBJ1-2	-	-	CASSLSSANYGYTF	TGTGCCAGCAGTTTATCGTCGGCTAACTATGGCTACACCTTC
13	TRBV18	TRBJ1-1	-	-	CASSPPTGTEAFF	TGTGCCAGCTCACCACCGACAGGCACTGAAGCTTTCTTT
20	TRBV4-1	TRBJ1-2	TRBD1	-	CASSPQLRPGTGPIISGYTF	TGCGCCAGCAGCCCCCAACTAAGACCCGGGACAGGGCCCATAATTAGCGGCTACACCTTC
14	TRBV27	TRBJ1-5	-	-	CASSTGFSNQPQHF	TGTGCCAGCAGCACAGGGTTTAGCAATCAGCCCCAGCATTTT
13	TRBV5-1	TRBJ1-1	-	-	CASSLRGGTEAFF	TGCGCCAGCAGCTTAAGGGGAGGGACTGAAGCTTTCTTT
14	TRBV28	TRBJ2-1	-	-	CASSLQALYNEQFF	TGTGCCAGCAGTCTCCAGGCGTTGTACAATGAGCAGTTCTTC
16	TRBV7-2	TRBJ2-2	TRBD2	-	CASTSVGGRATGELFF	TGTGCCAGCACCTCAGTGGGCGGGAGGGCCACCGGGGAGCTGTTTTTT
15	TRBV2	TRBJ2-7	TRBD2	-	CASSDRREGRYEQYF	TGTGCCAGCAGTGATCGGCGGGAGGGCCGCTACGAGCAGTACTTC
16	TRBV28	TRBJ1-4	TRBD1	once	CASNQPHRGQNEKLFF	TGTGCCAGCAACCAACCCCATAGGGGGCAAAATGAAAAACTGTTTTTT
15	TRBV5-1	TRBJ2-3	TRBD2	-	CASSLWTSGTDTQYF	TGCGCCAGCAGCTTGTGGACTAGCGGGACAGATACGCAGTATTTT